Following are 6 T cell receptor beta chains from one sample sequenced in a study of a mutant IDH1 vaccine in newly diagnosed glioma. For these TCRs, the target antigens are not known. Libraries were prepared by immunoSEQ multiplex PCR; TCRdb keeps only in-frame clonotypes and omits some of them. The data show tens of thousands of clones, with around 86% seen just once and about 3.2% held by the top ten. Time point noted: week 47, end of study. Topical imiquimod accompanied each vaccine dose, which consisted of 300 ug of mutant IDH1 20-mer peptide. This material consisted of PBMCs, taken from a glioma patient whose treatment included an IDH1 peptide vaccine. The source of these receptors is a woman in her fifties or sixties with glioma.

This clone was found a few times. This rearrangement joins TRBV9 to TRBJ1-1; 7 nucleotides line up with TRBD1. The V and J ends lost 2 bases and 4 bases, in that order; junction bases with no gene match: 5. Germline V gene data show CDR1 as SGDLS and CDR2 as YYNGEE. The CDR3 extends over 14 amino acids. The chain's CDR3 is CASSVLQGSTEAFF. For the CDR3, the DNA is TGTGCCAGCAGCGTCCTACAGGGGAGCACTGAAGCTTTCTTT.

In the case of this clone: One end of the junction fails to match germline, which may point to a read error. The rearrangement uses TRBV6-1 and TRBJ1-5, with TRBD1 as a possible D gene (5 bases). The CDR3 covers 13 residues. Germline V lookup: CDR1 MNHNS, CDR2 SASEGT. The CDR3 DNA reads as TGTGCCAGCAGTTATTCATCTGGGACCCCTGATGGGTTT. This codes for CASSYSSGTPDGF.

This rearrangement joins TRBV30 to TRBJ1-4; tentative D call: TRBD1 (5 bases). The V gene's germline CDR1 is GTSNPN and CDR2 SVGIG (reference sequence). The CDR3 spans 12 residues. V was cut by 2 bases and J by 8 bases, with 9 bases left in between. CDR3 coding DNA: TGTGCCTGGAGTCCCCGACAGGAAAAACTGTTTTTT. It codes for CAWSPRQEKLFF.

This rearrangement joins TRBV7-2 to TRBJ1-2; weak D call: TRBD1 (6 bases). The CDR3 runs 15 residues. The germline V and J ends were trimmed by 1 base and 7 bases, with 16 bases remaining between them. From germline, CDR1 is SGHTA and CDR2 FQGNSA. The CDR3 DNA reads TGTGCCAGCAGCTTAGACCCGGGGGCGATCAGTGGCTACACCTTC. It codes for CASSLDPGAISGYTF.

The V gene is TRBV7-2, the J gene TRBJ1-6, with D possibly matching TRBD1 (6 bases). This CDR3 is 16 amino acids long. Trimming removed 5 bases from V and 1 base from J, with 12 bases in between. Looked up from germline, CDR1 is SGHTA and CDR2 is FQGNSA. Here the CDR3 reads CASSRKTGSYNSPLHF. CDR3 nucleotide sequence: TGTGCCAGCAGCCGCAAAACAGGGTCCTATAATTCACCCCTCCACTTT.

The chain is built from TRBV25-1 and TRBJ1-4; maybe TRBD1 (5 bases). The V end was cut by 1 base, the J end by 4 bases, with 7 bases between. Germline assignment: CDR1 MGHDK and CDR2 SYGVNS. This CDR3 has 14 amino acids. CDR3 in DNA: TGTGCCAGCAGTGAATTAGGGGATAATGAAAAACTGTTTTTT. Protein sequence: CASSELGDNEKLFF. Full variable domain (missing parts from reference TRBV25-1 and TRBJ1-4): EADIYQTPRYLVIGTGKKITLECSQTMGHDKMYWYQQDPGMELHLIHYSYGVNSTEKGDLSSESTVSRIRTEHFPLTLESARPSHTSQYLCASSELGDNEKLFFGSGTQLSVL.